One sample yielded the 7 T cell receptor beta chains listed below, sequenced in a study of regulatory T cells in long-lasting Graves disease. Arm-PCR of CDR3 regions and iRepertoire HTBI primers were the basis on which TCR beta libraries were built. TCRdb used MiXCR to reprocess the multiplex PCR reads, holding one entry per CDR3 protein. The repertoire includes approximately 400,000 distinct CDR3 sequences, about a fifth of them detected once, and 20% sits in the top ten. Time point of the sample: persistent/refractory GD, antithyroid drugs over 5 years with positive TRAb. Construction of the TCR library relied on RNA isolated from PBMCs. The starting material was peripheral blood mononuclear cells (PBMCs), obtained when the disease was refractory, from a patient treated with antithyroid drugs. These TCRs come from a female donor with Graves disease.

V is TRBV6-1 and J is TRBJ1-1, with 7 bases identical to TRBD1. J was trimmed by 9 bases and V by 5 bases; bases with no gene match: 6. Germline V gives CDR1 MNHNS, CDR2 SASEGT. The CDR3 totals 12 residues. The CDR3 loop is CASSRGTDKAFF. The CDR3, as DNA: TGTGCCAGCAGTCGCGGGACAGATAAAGCTTTCTTT.

This clonotype occurred once. This sequence joins TRBV4-1 and TRBJ2-4, with TRBD1 as a possible D gene (6 bases). This CDR3 has 18 amino acids. Per the germline V gene, CDR1 is MGHRA and CDR2 is YSYEKL. V was clipped by 1 base and J by 0 bases, with 16 bases between them. The CDR3 loop is CASSQATGTTIAKNIQYF. The CDR3 DNA sequence: TGCGCCAGCAGCCAAGCAACCGGGACAACTATAGCCAAAAACATTCAGTACTTC.

This rearrangement joins TRBV6-5 to TRBJ2-7; D ambiguous. The CDR3 is 14 residues long. Germline lookup yields CDR1 MNHEY and CDR2 SVGAGI. The germline V and J ends were trimmed by 0 bases and 7 bases, with 13 bases remaining between them. In nucleotides, the CDR3 is TGTGCCAGCAGTTACTCGAGTGGCACTTTAGAGCAGTACTTC. This codes for CASSYSSGTLEQYF.

This clonotype came up once. The chain couples TRBV30 to TRBJ2-7; D possibly corresponds to TRBD2 (6 bases). Germline CDR1 reads GTSNPN; CDR2 reads SVGIG (reference sequence). The CDR3 length is 14 residues. The germline V and J ends were trimmed by 0 bases and 2 bases, with 11 bases remaining between them. CDR3 sequence reads: CAWSVGTHTYEQYF. CDR3 coding DNA: TGTGCCTGGAGTGTAGGGACTCATACCTACGAGCAGTACTTC.

This clonotype was recorded many times. The V and J genes are TRBV19 and TRBJ1-1, with TRBD1 as a possible D gene (5 bases). Trimming took 3 bases from V and 7 from J, leaving 15 bases between them. Germline CDR1 is LNHDA and CDR2 is SQIVND (reference sequence). The CDR3 totals 14 residues. The CDR3, as DNA: TGTGCCAGTAGTATCATGGTGGGGGTCGGTGAAGCTTTCTTT. Its translation: CASSIMVGVGEAFF.

This clonotype was seen many times. This chain joins TRBV28 and TRBJ1-1; no firm D call. The CDR3 contains 14 residues. Germline V gene sequence: CDR1 MDHEN, CDR2 SYDVKM. With 5 bases removed from V and 0 bases from J, the gap between germline ends came to 10 bases. DNA for the CDR3: TGTGCCAGCAGTGAGAGGCTCGTGAACACTGAAGCTTTCTTT. It specifies CASSERLVNTEAFF.

This clonotype was seen a handful of times. The chain recombines TRBV29-1 with TRBJ2-2; a weak D match, TRBD2 (5 bases). The CDR3 extends over 13 amino acids. CDR1 and CDR2 (germline): SQVTM, ANQGSEA. The V end lost 4 bases, the J end lost 3 bases, and 9 bases lay between the germline ends. The CDR3 region is CSVVDGDTGELFF. The CDR3 DNA follows: TGCAGCGTTGTCGACGGGGACACCGGGGAGCTGTTTTTT.